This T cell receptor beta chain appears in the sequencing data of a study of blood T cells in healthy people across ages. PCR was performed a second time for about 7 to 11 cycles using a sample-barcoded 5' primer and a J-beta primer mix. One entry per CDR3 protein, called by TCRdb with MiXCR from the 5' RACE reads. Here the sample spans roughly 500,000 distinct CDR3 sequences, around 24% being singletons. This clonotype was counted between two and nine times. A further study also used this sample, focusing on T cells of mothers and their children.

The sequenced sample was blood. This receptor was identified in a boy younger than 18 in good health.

In DNA form, the CDR3 reads TGCAGCGTTCTACAGGGGGCGAACTCCTACGAGCAGTACTTC. Its protein product is CSVLQGANSYEQYF. J is TRBJ2-7 and V is TRBV29-1; 9 bases fit TRBD1. V lost 5 bases and J lost 0; bases outside the gene matches: 5. From germline, CDR1 is SQVTM and CDR2 ANQGSEA. This CDR3 has 14 residues.